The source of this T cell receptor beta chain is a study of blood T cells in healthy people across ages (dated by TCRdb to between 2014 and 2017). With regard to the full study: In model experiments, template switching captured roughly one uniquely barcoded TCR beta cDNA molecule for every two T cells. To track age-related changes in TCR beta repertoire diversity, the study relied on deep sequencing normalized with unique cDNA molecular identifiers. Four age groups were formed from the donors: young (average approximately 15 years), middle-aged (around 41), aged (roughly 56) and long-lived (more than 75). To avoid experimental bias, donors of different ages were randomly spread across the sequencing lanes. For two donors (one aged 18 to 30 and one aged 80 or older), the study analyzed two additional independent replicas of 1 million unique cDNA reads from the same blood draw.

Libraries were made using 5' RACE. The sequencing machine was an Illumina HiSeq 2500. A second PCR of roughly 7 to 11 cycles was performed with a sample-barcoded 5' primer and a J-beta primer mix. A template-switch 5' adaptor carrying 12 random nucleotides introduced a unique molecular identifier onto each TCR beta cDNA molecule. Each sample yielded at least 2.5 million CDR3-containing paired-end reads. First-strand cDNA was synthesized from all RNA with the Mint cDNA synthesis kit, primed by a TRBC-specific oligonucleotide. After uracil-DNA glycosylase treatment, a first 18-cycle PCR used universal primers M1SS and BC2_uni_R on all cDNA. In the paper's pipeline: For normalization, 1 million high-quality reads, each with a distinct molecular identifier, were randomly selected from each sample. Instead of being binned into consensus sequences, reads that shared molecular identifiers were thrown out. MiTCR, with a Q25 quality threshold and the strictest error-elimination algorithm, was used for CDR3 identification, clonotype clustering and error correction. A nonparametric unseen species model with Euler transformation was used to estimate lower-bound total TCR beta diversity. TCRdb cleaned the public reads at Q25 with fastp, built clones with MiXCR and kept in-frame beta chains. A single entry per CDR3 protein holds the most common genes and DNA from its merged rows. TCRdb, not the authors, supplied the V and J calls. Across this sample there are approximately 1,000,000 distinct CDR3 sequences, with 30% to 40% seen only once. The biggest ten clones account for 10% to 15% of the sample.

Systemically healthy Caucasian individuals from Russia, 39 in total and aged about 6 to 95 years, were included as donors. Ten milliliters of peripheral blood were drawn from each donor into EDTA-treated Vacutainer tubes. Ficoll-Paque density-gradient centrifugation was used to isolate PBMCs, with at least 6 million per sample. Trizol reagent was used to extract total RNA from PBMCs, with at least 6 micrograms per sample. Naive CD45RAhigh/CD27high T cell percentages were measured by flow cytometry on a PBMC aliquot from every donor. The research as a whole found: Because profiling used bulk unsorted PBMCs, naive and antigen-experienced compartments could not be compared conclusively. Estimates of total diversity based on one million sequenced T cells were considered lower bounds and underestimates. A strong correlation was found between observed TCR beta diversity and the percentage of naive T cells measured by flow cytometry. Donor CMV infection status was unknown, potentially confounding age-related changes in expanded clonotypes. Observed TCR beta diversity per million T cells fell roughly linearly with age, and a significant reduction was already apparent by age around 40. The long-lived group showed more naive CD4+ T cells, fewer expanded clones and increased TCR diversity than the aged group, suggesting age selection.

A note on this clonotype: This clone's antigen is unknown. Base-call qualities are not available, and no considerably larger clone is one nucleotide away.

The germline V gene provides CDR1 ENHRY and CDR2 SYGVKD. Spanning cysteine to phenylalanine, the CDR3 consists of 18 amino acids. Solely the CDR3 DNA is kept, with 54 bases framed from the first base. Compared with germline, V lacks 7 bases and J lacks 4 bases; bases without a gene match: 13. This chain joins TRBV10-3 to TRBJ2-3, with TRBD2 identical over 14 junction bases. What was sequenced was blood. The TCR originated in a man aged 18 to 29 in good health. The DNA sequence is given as TGTGCCATCACCGAGACTAGCGGGGGGGCTAAAGTCTCAGATACGCAGTATTTT. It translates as CAITETSGGAKVSDTQYF.